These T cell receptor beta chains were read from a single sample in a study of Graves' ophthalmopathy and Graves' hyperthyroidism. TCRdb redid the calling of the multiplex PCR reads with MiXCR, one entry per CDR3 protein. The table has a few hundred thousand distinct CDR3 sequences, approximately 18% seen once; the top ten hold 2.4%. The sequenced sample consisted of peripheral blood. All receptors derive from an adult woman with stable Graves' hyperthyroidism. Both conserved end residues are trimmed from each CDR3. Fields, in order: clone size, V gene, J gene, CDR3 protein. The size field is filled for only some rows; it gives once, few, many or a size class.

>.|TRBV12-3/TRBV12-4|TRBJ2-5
ASSRGSQQETQY
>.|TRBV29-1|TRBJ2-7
SVDQQGTYEQY
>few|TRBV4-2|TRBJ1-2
ASSQDGGQNYGYT
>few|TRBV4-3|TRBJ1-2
ASNQKGEGALNYGYT
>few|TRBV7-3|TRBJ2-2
ASSPTPGQNLGELF
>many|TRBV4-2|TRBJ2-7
ASSNPAGRAGEQY
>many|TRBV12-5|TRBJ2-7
ASGLGGSGSYEQY
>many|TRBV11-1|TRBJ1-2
ASSQEGRSLA
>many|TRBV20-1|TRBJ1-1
SAITGTAEAF
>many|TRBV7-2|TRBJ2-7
ASSLALAPHEQY
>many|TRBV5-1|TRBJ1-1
ASSLRSLSPNTEAF
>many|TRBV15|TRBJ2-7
ATSRDRTSGRYEQY
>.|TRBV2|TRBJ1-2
ASERGRRGYGYT
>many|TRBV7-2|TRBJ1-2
ASSFGRMGDYGYT
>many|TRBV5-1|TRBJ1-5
ASSLDGENQPQH
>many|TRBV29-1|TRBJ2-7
SVASRGYEQY
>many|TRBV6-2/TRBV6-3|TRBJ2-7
ASSYPVLSTYEQY
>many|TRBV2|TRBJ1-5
ASTRTLNQPQH